This TCR beta chain was recorded in a study of T cells in Graves' hyperthyroidism and ophthalmopathy. The investigators amplified TCR beta CDR3 regions from RNA transcripts. Researchers ran a first-round RT-PCR on the TCR CDR3 using the HTBI primer set. TCRdb ran MiXCR on the multiplex PCR reads and lists one entry per CDR3 protein. This sample has more than 350,000 distinct CDR3 sequences; about 18% occur once, and the top ten carry approximately 35%. This clonotype showed up just a few times. The V end lost 5 bases, the J end lost 7 bases, and 14 bases lay between the germline ends. Germline V gene lookup returns CDR1 MNHNS and CDR2 SASEGT. The CDR3 sequence is 14 residues long. First hyperthyroidism diagnosis is when the blood sample was obtained, before any ophthalmopathy symptoms.

The V call is TRBV6-1, the J call TRBJ2-2; TRBD1 might be the D (5 bases). This receptor was obtained from a woman aged 25 to 39 with Graves' hyperthyroidism that later progressed to Graves' ophthalmopathy. Source material: blood. The DNA of the CDR3 is TGTGCCAGCAGTCCGCCGACAGTAATCGGGGAGCTGTTTTTT. It encodes CASSPPTVIGELFF.